The next 6 T cell receptor beta chains were all read from a single sample in a study of neurological immune-mediated disorders. A single record per CDR3 protein comes from TCRdb applying MiXCR to the 5' RACE reads. Among roughly 40,000 distinct CDR3 sequences listed, about 2.5% were seen once. Sequences were obtained from PBMCs. These receptors all stem from a man over 45 with multiple sclerosis.

This clonotype was counted many times. This chain links TRBV12-3 or TRBV12-4 with TRBJ2-7; TRBD1 might be the D (6 bases). V lost 5 bases and J 6 bases, leaving 11 bases between the germline ends. The CDR3 contains 12 residues. DNA for the CDR3: TGTGCCAGCAGTGGAACAGGGCCCGAGCAGTACTTC. Translating gives CASSGTGPEQYF.

This clonotype has at least ten counts. The gene calls are TRBV12-3 or TRBV12-4 and TRBJ1-5, with no clear D. The CDR3 is made up of 14 amino acids. Trimming left V 1 base short and J 5 bases short, with 9 bases between. CDR3 in DNA: TGTGCCAGCAGTTTAGGTGGTTTTGATCAGCCCCAGCATTTT. Translated, it gives CASSLGGFDQPQHF.

This clonotype was counted at least ten times. The DNA of the CDR3 is TGCAGTGCTACCGGGACAGGCTATTCCTACGAGCAGTACTTC. It encodes CSATGTGYSYEQYF. This rearrangement joins TRBV20-1 to TRBJ2-7; TRBD1 aligns across 8 bases. This CDR3 has 14 amino acids. Germline V gives CDR1 DFQATT, CDR2 SNEGSKA (reference sequence). The J segment lost 1 base and the V segment lost 4 bases, leaving 6 bases of the junction unmatched.

Ten or more counts support this clonotype. The chain recombines TRBV6-2 or TRBV6-3 with TRBJ2-7, with a tentative D call TRBD2 (5 bases). Germline assignment: CDR1 MNHEY and CDR2 SVGEGT. CDR3 size: 13 residues. V was shortened by 4 bases and J by 2 bases, with 9 bases between the two germline ends. The DNA of the CDR3 is TGTGCCAGCAGTTCCGGGATGCCCTACGAGCAGTACTTC. Protein product: CASSSGMPYEQYF.

Many counts were recorded for this clonotype. J is TRBJ1-1 and V is TRBV5-5; no clear D gene. The ends were cut back, 4 bases at V and 2 bases at J, with 0 bases in the middle. The CDR3 spans 10 residues. Germline assignment: CDR1 SGHKS and CDR2 YYEKEE (reference sequence). The CDR3 nucleotides are TGTGCCAGCAGCAACACTGAAGCTTTCTTT. As protein: CASSNTEAFF.

This clonotype has at least ten counts. The chain uses TRBV7-2 and TRBJ1-1; D is unresolved. V was pared by 5 bases and J by 2 bases, with 15 bases between. CDR3 length equals 15 residues. CDR1 is SGHTA, CDR2 FQGNSA, per germline. CDR3: CASSPPGKVNTEAFF. The CDR3 bases are TGTGCCAGCAGCCCACCCGGAAAGGTCAACACTGAAGCTTTCTTT.